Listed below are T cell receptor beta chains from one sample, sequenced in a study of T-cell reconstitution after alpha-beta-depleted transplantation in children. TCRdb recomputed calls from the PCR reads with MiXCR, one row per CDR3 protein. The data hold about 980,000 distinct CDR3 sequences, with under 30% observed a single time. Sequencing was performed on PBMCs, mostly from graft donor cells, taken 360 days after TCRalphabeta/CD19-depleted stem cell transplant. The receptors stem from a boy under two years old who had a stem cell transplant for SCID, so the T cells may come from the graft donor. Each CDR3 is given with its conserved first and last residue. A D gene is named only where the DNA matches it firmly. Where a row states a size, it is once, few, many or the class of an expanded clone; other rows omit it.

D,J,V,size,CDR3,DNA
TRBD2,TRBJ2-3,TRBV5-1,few,CASSPDRDYATDTQYF,TGCGCCAGCAGTCCCGACCGGGACTACGCCACAGATACGCAGTATTTT
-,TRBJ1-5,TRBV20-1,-,CSAQRAASNQPQHF,TGCAGTGCCCAGCGGGCCGCGAGCAATCAGCCCCAGCATTTT
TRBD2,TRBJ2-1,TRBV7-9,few,CASSARLARSNEQFF,TGTGCCAGCAGCGCCCGACTAGCTAGATCGAATGAGCAGTTCTTC
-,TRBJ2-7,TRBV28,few,CASSSNAVSSYEQYF,TGTGCCAGCAGTTCGAACGCAGTCAGCTCCTACGAGCAGTACTTC
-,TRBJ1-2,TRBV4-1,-,CASSQDSLAFYGYTF,TGCGCCAGCAGCCAAGATAGTCTTGCGTTCTATGGCTACACCTTC
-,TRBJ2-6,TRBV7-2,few,CASSPRRLSGANVLTF,TGTGCCAGCAGCCCTAGAAGGTTGTCTGGGGCCAACGTCCTGACTTTC
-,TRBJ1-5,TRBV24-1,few,CATSDPRHIQPQHF,TGTGCCACCAGTGATCCCAGACATATCCAGCCCCAGCATTTT
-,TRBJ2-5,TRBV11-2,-,CASMTGTAGNQETQYF,TGTGCCAGCATGACCGGGACGGCCGGGAACCAAGAGACCCAGTACTTC
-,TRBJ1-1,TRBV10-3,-,CAISETYTEAFF,TGTGCCATCAGTGAGACCTACACTGAAGCTTTCTTT
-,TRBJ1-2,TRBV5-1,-,CASSRGVRGYTF,TGCGCCAGCAGCCGCGGGGTGAGGGGCTACACCTTC
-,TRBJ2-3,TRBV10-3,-,CAISDLGQGVADTQYF,TGTGCCATCAGTGATCTGGGACAAGGGGTGGCAGATACGCAGTATTTT
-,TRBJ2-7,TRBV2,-,CASSITTRYEQYF,TGTGCCAGCAGTATTACTACTAGGTACGAGCAGTACTTC
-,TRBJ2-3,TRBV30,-,CAWSAGAKGPDTQYF,TGTGCCTGGAGTGCTGGGGCCAAGGGTCCAGATACGCAGTATTTT
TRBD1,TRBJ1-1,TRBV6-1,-,CASRGQGAKTEAFF,TGTGCCAGCAGAGGACAGGGTGCGAAGACTGAAGCTTTCTTT
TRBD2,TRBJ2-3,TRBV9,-,CASSAGGAYTDTQYF,TGTGCCAGCAGCGCGGGGGGGGCCTACACAGATACGCAGTATTTT
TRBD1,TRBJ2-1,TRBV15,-,CATSRDSNRGNEQFF,TGTGCCACCAGCAGAGATTCCAACAGGGGCAATGAGCAGTTCTTC
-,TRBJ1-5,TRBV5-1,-,CASSSDGDSNQPQHF,TGCGCCAGCAGCTCGGACGGGGATAGCAATCAGCCCCAGCATTTT
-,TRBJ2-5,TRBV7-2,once,CASSRGHPQETQYF,TGTGCCAGCAGCCGGGGCCATCCTCAAGAGACCCAGTACTTC
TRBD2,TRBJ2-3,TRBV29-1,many,CSFLTSGSTDTQYF,TGCAGCTTTTTGACTAGCGGTAGCACAGATACGCAGTATTTT
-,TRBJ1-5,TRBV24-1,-,CATSDSTDNQPQHF,TGTGCCACCAGTGATTCGACAGACAATCAGCCCCAGCATTTT
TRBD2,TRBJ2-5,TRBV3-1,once,CASTQESSGGVRLETQYF,TGTGCCTCCACCCAAGAGTCTAGCGGGGGGGTCCGGTTGGAGACCCAGTACTTC
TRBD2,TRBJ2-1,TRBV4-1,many,CASSRTLAGTSANEQFF,TGCGCCAGCAGCCGGACACTTGCCGGGACTAGCGCCAATGAGCAGTTCTTC
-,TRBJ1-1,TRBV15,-,CATSRNKERATEAFF,TGTGCCACCAGCAGAAACAAGGAAAGGGCCACTGAAGCTTTCTTT
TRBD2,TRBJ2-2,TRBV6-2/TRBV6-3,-,CASSYRLAGDGELFF,TGTGCCAGCAGTTACCGGCTAGCGGGGGACGGGGAGCTGTTTTTT
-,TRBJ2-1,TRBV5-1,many,CASSFSGWGDQFF,TGCGCCAGCAGCTTTTCAGGGTGGGGGGACCAGTTCTTC
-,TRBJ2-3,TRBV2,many,CASSEYGMRTDTQYF,TGTGCCAGCAGTGAATATGGGATGCGAACAGATACGCAGTATTTT
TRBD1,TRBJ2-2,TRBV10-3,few,CAIGDRGSGELFF,TGTGCCATCGGAGACAGGGGATCCGGGGAGCTGTTTTTT
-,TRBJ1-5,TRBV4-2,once,CASSQDWLAGYSNQPQHF,TGTGCCAGCAGCCAAGACTGGCTCGCAGGATATAGCAATCAGCCCCAGCATTTT
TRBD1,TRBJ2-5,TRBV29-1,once,CSVEFATGAWETQYF,TGCAGCGTTGAATTCGCGACAGGGGCTTGGGAGACCCAGTACTTC
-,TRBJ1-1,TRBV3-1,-,CASSLRPWGNTEAFF,TGTGCCAGCAGCCTCCGACCCTGGGGGAACACTGAAGCTTTCTTT
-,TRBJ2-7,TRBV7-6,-,CASTAATGWSYEQYF,TGTGCCAGCACCGCCGCCACAGGGTGGTCCTACGAGCAGTACTTC
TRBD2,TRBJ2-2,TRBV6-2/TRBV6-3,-,CASTTTSGGTGELFF,TGTGCCAGCACCACGACTAGCGGGGGCACCGGGGAGCTGTTTTTT
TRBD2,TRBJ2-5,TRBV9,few,CASSAQSGGAFIGETQYF,TGTGCCAGCAGCGCTCAAAGCGGGGGGGCCTTTATCGGGGAGACCCAGTACTTC
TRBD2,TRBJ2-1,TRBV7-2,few,CASSRRTSTNEQFF,TGTGCCAGCAGCAGACGGACTAGTACCAATGAGCAGTTCTTC
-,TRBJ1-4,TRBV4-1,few,CASSLRLTSTNEKLFF,TGCGCCAGCAGCCTTCGCCTGACGTCAACTAATGAAAAACTGTTTTTT
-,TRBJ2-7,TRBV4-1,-,CASSPGSGLYYEQYF,TGCGCCAGCAGCCCTGGGTCGGGGCTTTACTACGAGCAGTACTTC
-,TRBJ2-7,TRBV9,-,CASSPLARTLSYEQYF,TGTGCCAGCAGCCCCCTCGCCAGGACCCTGTCCTACGAGCAGTACTTC
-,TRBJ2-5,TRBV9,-,CASSVGVGGETQYF,TGTGCCAGCAGCGTAGGAGTTGGCGGGGAGACCCAGTACTTC
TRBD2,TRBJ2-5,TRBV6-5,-,CASSYDAGGQETQYF,TGTGCCAGCAGTTACGATGCGGGGGGCCAAGAGACCCAGTACTTC
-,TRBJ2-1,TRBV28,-,CASLTSGAYNEQFF,TGTGCCAGCCTAACGTCAGGGGCCTACAATGAGCAGTTCTTC
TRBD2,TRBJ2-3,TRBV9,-,CASSFYGTSGFGGTDTQYF,TGTGCCAGCAGCTTTTACGGGACTAGCGGGTTCGGTGGCACAGATACGCAGTATTTT
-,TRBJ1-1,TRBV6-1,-,CASSELGDEAFF,TGTGCCAGCAGTGAACTCGGCGATGAAGCTTTCTTT
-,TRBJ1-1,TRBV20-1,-,CSARLYRAMNTEAFF,TGCAGTGCTAGACTTTACAGGGCCATGAACACTGAAGCTTTCTTT